The 23 T cell receptor beta chains given below trace back to one sample, sequenced in a study of shared clonotypes between healthy human individuals. Data came from immunoSEQ multiplex PCR; TCRdb stores just in-frame clones and leaves some out. There are around 1.5 million clones in the sample; about 98% occur only once, and approximately 0.44% lies in the top ten. What was sequenced was naive CD4+ T cells sorted from blood. Subset defined: CD45RA+ positively selected. Source of these receptors: a man in his thirties or forties in good health.

V gene TRBV5-6 combines with J gene TRBJ1-1; the D is unclear. The ends were cut back, 3 bases at V and 4 bases at J, with 13 bases in the middle. The CDR3 runs to 14 residues. Germline loops: CDR1 SGHDT, CDR2 YYEEEE. The CDR3 reads CASSSQGLITEAFF. As DNA, the CDR3 is TGTGCCAGCAGCTCCCAAGGGCTAATCACTGAAGCTTTCTTT.

The V call is TRBV27, the J call TRBJ2-7, with TRBD1 matching over 8 bases. Germline V gene sequence: CDR1 MNHEY, CDR2 SMNVEV (reference sequence). V was clipped by 7 bases and J by 0 bases; unmatched bases: 14. The CDR3 covers 17 residues. CDR3 bases: TGTGCCAGCATTCACAGATCCGGGACAGGATACTCCTACGAGCAGTACTTC. Translated: CASIHRSGTGYSYEQYF.

On this clone itself: Other DNA sequences in this specimen translate into the identical CDR3. The chain carries TRBV9 and TRBJ1-2; possibly TRBD1 for D (5 bases). CDR3 length: 14 residues. Germline assignment: CDR1 SGDLS and CDR2 YYNGEE. The V gene lost 3 bases and the J gene lost 0 bases, with 9 bases spanning the gap. The CDR3 DNA follows: TGTGCCAGCAGCGAGACAGCTTCTAACTATGGCTACACCTTC. Protein product: CASSETASNYGYTF.

Regarding this clone: The junction departs from the called germline gene at one end, perhaps through a read error. The chain employs TRBV5-1 and TRBJ2-5; 8 bases align to TRBD1. Germline assignment: CDR1 SGHRS and CDR2 YFSETQ. The CDR3 contains 16 residues. The CDR3 DNA is TGCGCCAGCAGGTTGGATGGCAGGGGGCCGGAGGAGACCCAGTACTTC. Amino acid sequence: CASRLDGRGPEETQYF.

This clone was seen once. The chain is built from TRBV5-1 and TRBJ2-3; 10 bases line up with TRBD2. This CDR3 contains 16 residues. V lost 0 bases to trimming and J lost 1 base; unmatched junction nucleotides: 2. Germline V gene lookup returns CDR1 SGHRS and CDR2 YFSETQ. This CDR3 is CASSLELAGRTDTQYF. The CDR3 bases are TGCGCCAGCAGCTTGGAACTAGCGGGACGCACAGATACGCAGTATTTT.

This chain connects TRBV20-1 to TRBJ2-7, with 8 positions matching TRBD1. This CDR3 comprises 10 residues. Trimming took 8 bases from V and 5 from J; bases not matched to a gene: 2. Germline values: CDR1 DFQATT, CDR2 SNEGSKA (reference sequence). CDR3 nucleotides: TGCAGTCACAGGGGGAACGAGCAGTACTTC. Protein: CSHRGNEQYF.

The chain employs TRBV10-2 and TRBJ2-7; TRBD2 matches 7 bases. V was clipped by 9 bases and J by 1 base; unmatched bases: 12. From germline, CDR1 is WSHSY and CDR2 SAAADI. This CDR3 has 15 residues. The CDR3 loop is CASLSSGGSSYEQYF. CDR3 in DNA: TGCGCCAGTTTATCGTCGGGGGGAAGTTCCTACGAGCAGTACTTC.

The chain has TRBV4-1 and TRBJ2-5; maybe TRBD1 (6 bases). Trimming left V 1 base short and J 5 bases short, with 14 bases between. Germline loops: CDR1 MGHRA, CDR2 YSYEKL. CDR3 length equals 15 residues. CDR3 DNA sequence: TGCGCCAGCAGCCAAGGACCGGGACAAGTGGAGACCCAGTACTTC. It codes for CASSQGPGQVETQYF.

This chain uses TRBV13 with TRBJ2-1, with D perhaps TRBD2 (5 bases). Trimming left V 0 bases short and J 5 bases short, with 17 bases between. The CDR3 is 17 amino acids. CDR1 is PRHDT, CDR2 FYEKMQ, per germline (reference sequence). CDR3 loop: CASSLGLAPTKDNEQFF. The CDR3 region has the DNA TGTGCCAGCAGCTTAGGCCTAGCCCCCACCAAGGACAATGAGCAGTTCTTC.

The rearrangement uses TRBV6-1 and TRBJ2-1; 16 bases fit TRBD2. The CDR3 totals 16 residues. Germline V gives CDR1 MNHNS, CDR2 SASEGT. J lost 5 bases, V lost 3 bases, and 1 base had no gene match. In nucleotides, the CDR3 is TGTGCCAGCAGTGACGGGACTAGCGGGAGGGACAATGAGCAGTTCTTC. It specifies CASSDGTSGRDNEQFF.

This rearrangement joins TRBV7-3 to TRBJ2-1; D unclear. CDR3 length: 13 amino acids. V lost 0 bases and J lost 7, with 7 bases in between. Germline V CDR1 and CDR2: SGHTA, FQGTGA. CDR3 nucleotide sequence: TGTGCCAGCAGCTTAACGTTTGGAAATGAGCAGTTCTTC. Protein sequence: CASSLTFGNEQFF.

CDR3 sequence reads: CASRTTSGSYEQYF. In nucleotides, the CDR3 is TGTGCCAGCCGAACGACTAGCGGGAGTTACGAGCAGTACTTC. The rearrangement joins TRBV10-3 to TRBJ2-7, with 12 bases matching TRBD2. Germline V gene lookup returns CDR1 ENHRY and CDR2 SYGVKD. With 10 bases clipped from V and 4 bases from J, the junction kept 8 bases outside the gene matches. This CDR3 spans 14 amino acids.

The chain links TRBV19 to TRBJ2-5; D possibly corresponds to TRBD2 (6 bases). The germline gives CDR1 LNHDA, CDR2 SQIVND (reference sequence). Trimming took 5 bases from V and 5 from J, leaving 21 bases between them. This CDR3 contains 16 residues. The CDR3 spells CASSPGLLGRMETQYF. CDR3 sequence (DNA): TGTGCCAGTAGTCCGGGACTTCTGGGGCGGATGGAGACCCAGTACTTC.

V and J are TRBV6-4 and TRBJ1-5; D remains unclear. The CDR3 runs to 17 residues. CDR1 MRHNA and CDR2 SNTAGT come from the germline V gene. The ends were cut back, 0 bases at V and 9 bases at J, with 21 bases in the middle. The CDR3 region is CASSDSDDIGSSVPQHF. The DNA of the CDR3 is TGTGCCAGCAGTGACTCGGATGACATAGGCTCGAGTGTGCCCCAGCATTTT.

The chain is built from TRBV19 and TRBJ2-1, with D maybe TRBD1 (6 bases). Germline V gene data show CDR1 as LNHDA and CDR2 as SQIVND (reference sequence). Trimming took off 3 bases at V and 5 bases at J, with 14 bases between the two ends. CDR3 size: 15 residues. The DNA for the CDR3 is TGTGCCAGTAGTATTCGGGCAGGGGAGAACAATGAGCAGTTCTTC. Encoded protein: CASSIRAGENNEQFF. Together with reference TRBV19 and TRBJ2-1, the CDR3 gives the full variable domain: DGGITQSPKYLFRKEGQNVTLSCEQNLNHDAMYWYRQDPGQGLRLIYYSQIVNDFQKGDIAEGYSVSREKKESFPLTVTSAQKNPTAFYLCASSIRAGENNEQFFGPGTRLTVL.

This clone has only one observation. This chain links TRBV27 with TRBJ1-1; no firm D call. The CDR3 extends over 15 amino acids. Trimming removed 8 bases at V and 8 bases at J, with 24 bases between. The germline V gene encodes CDR1 MNHEY and CDR2 SMNVEV (reference sequence). The CDR3 spells CASQPWKGGTAEAFF. CDR3 DNA: TGTGCCAGCCAACCCTGGAAAGGCGGAACTGCCGAAGCTTTCTTT.

The chain links TRBV27 to TRBJ2-7; no definite D call. This CDR3 is 14 amino acids long. Germline V lookup: CDR1 MNHEY, CDR2 SMNVEV (reference sequence). Deletions cut 5 bases from V and 2 bases from J, with 13 bases between. CDR3: CASSLNSSPYEQYF. The CDR3 region has the DNA TGTGCCAGCAGTCTGAATAGCTCCCCCTACGAGCAGTACTTC.

This clone has only one observation. The CDR3 loop reads CSVDTGRSETQYF. CDR3 nucleotide sequence: TGCAGCGTTGACACAGGGAGGTCGGAGACCCAGTACTTC. The rearrangement uses TRBV29-1 and TRBJ2-5; D tentatively reads TRBD1 or TRBD2 (6 bases each). The CDR3 has 13 residues. V dropped 3 bases and J dropped 5 bases, with 13 bases sitting between them. Germline V CDR1 and CDR2: SQVTM, ANQGSEA.

V usage is TRBV18 and J usage is TRBJ2-3; TRBD2 matches at 10 bases. Germline-derived CDR1 and CDR2 are KGHSH and LQKENI. The CDR3 loop spans 17 amino acids. Trimming took 3 bases from V and 0 from J; bases not matched to a gene: 6. CDR3 nucleotides: TGTGCCAGCTCACCCAAAGCGGGAGGGCAAAGCACAGATACGCAGTATTTT. It is translated as CASSPKAGGQSTDTQYF. The full variable domain, rest sourced from reference TRBV18 and TRBJ2-3, is NAGVMQNPRHLVRRRGQEARLRCSPMKGHSHVYWYRQLPEEGLKFMVYLQKENIIDESGMPKERFSAEFPKEGPSILRIQQVVRGDSAAYFCASSPKAGGQSTDTQYFGPGTRLTVL.

The gene calls are TRBV5-1 and TRBJ2-1; TRBD2 matches 7 bases. V was pared by 2 bases and J by 8 bases, with 10 bases of the junction left unmatched. The length of the CDR3 is 15 residues. Germline-derived CDR1 and CDR2 are SGHRS and YFSETQ. DNA of the CDR3: TGCGCCAGCAGCTTTGAGGGAGGGCCCTCGGATGAGCAGTTCTTC. It is translated as CASSFEGGPSDEQFF.

V and J are TRBV5-1 and TRBJ2-5; a weak D match, TRBD1 (6 bases). Per the germline V gene, CDR1 is SGHRS and CDR2 is YFSETQ. The CDR3 is 17 amino acids. V lost 4 bases and J 4 bases, leaving 23 bases between the germline ends. The CDR3 sequence is CASSPGGGVRGRETQYF. The CDR3 DNA sequence: TGCGCCAGCAGCCCCGGTGGGGGAGTAAGGGGGAGAGAGACCCAGTACTTC.

The chain carries TRBV5-1 and TRBJ2-3, with D maybe TRBD2 (5 bases). Trimming pared 0 bases from V and 5 bases from J, leaving 16 bases between. The germline CDR1 and CDR2 sequences are SGHRS and YFSETQ. This CDR3 spans 16 amino acids. In DNA form, the CDR3 reads TGCGCCAGCAGCTTGGGGGCTAGGGCTGAGGGAGATACGCAGTATTTT. Translation gives CASSLGARAEGDTQYF.

This chain connects TRBV15 to TRBJ2-7, with 8 nucleotides matching TRBD2. J lost 3 bases, V lost 4 bases, and 5 bases had no gene match. CDR1 and CDR2 from the germline V gene are LNHNV and YYDKDF (reference sequence). The CDR3 has 14 amino acids. The CDR3 nucleotides are TGTGCCACCAGCAACCGGGGGGGAGTCTACGAGCAGTACTTC. This gives the protein CATSNRGGVYEQYF.